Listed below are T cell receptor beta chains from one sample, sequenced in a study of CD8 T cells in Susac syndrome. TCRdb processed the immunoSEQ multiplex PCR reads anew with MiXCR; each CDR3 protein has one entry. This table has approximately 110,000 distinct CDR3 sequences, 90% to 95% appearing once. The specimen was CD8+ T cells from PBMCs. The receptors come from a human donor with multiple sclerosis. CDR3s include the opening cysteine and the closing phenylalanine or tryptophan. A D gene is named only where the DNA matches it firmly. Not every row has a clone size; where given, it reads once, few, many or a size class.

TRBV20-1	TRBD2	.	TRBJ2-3	TGCAGTGCGCATACTAGCGGGAGAGGCACAGATACGCAGTATTTT	CSAHTSGRGTDTQYF
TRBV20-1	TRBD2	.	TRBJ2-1	TGCAGTGCTATAGCGCGGGAGGGAGTTCTCCATGAGCAGTTCTTC	CSAIAREGVLHEQFF
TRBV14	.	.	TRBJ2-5	TGTGCCAGCAGCTACAGGAGGTACCAAGAGACCCAGTACTTC	CASSYRRYQETQYF
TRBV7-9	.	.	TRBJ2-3	TGTGCCAGCAGCCCAAGAGCTTTTAGCACAGATACGCAGTATTTT	CASSPRAFSTDTQYF
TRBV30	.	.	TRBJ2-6	TGTGCCTGGGCCGGATACCTCGAACAGCTTCTTTCCTCTGGGGCCAACGTCCTGACTTTC	CAWAGYLEQLLSSGANVLTF
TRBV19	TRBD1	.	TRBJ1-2	TGTGCCAGTAGCCTGGAATCCGGGACAGGCGTTCCTAGGGATGGCTACACCTTC	CASSLESGTGVPRDGYTF
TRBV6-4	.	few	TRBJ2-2	TGTGCCAGCAGTGACTCCAAGGCCGGGGAGCTGTTTTTT	CASSDSKAGELFF
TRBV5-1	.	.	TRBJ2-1	TGCGCCAGCAGCTTGCCGAAGAGGTTAGTCGATGAGCAGTTCTTC	CASSLPKRLVDEQFF
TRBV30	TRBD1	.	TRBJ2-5	TGTGCCTGGACCTCCGGGACAGGGATTATGACCCAGTACTTC	CAWTSGTGIMTQYF
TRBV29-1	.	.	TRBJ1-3	TGCAGCGTTGCGGGGGCGCCAGGAAACACCATATATTTT	CSVAGAPGNTIYF
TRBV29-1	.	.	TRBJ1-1	TGCAGCGTTGAATGGTACACTGAAGCTTTCTTT	CSVEWYTEAFF
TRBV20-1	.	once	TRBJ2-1	TGCAGTGCTAGAGATCTGACGGGAGTCCCCTACAATGAGCAGTTCTTC	CSARDLTGVPYNEQFF
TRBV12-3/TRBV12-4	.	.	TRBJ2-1	TGTGCCAGCAGTTTGGGGGGCTCGCAGGAGCAGTTCTTC	CASSLGGSQEQFF
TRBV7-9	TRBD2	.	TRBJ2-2	TGTGCCAGCCGGGAGGGGCGAAACACCGGGGAGCTGTTTTTT	CASREGRNTGELFF
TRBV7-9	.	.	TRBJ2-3	TGTGCCAGCAGCCCCGGGGGCACAGATACGCAGTATTTT	CASSPGGTDTQYF
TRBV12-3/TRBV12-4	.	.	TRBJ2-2	TGTGCCAGCAGTTTTCAGGGCGTCACCGGGGAGCTGTTTTTT	CASSFQGVTGELFF
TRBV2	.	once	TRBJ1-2	TGTGCCAGCAGTGAGGGGTTTTATGGCTACACCTTC	CASSEGFYGYTF
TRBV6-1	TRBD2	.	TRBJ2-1	TGTGCCAGCAGTGAATGGCGGGAGGCCGACAATGAGCAGTTCTTC	CASSEWREADNEQFF
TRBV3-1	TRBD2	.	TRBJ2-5	TGTGCCAGCAGCCAAGAGGCGCGGGAGCAAGAGACCCAGTACTTC	CASSQEAREQETQYF
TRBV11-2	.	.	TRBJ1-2	TGTGCCAGCAGCCCCCCGACGATCTCTAACTATGGCTACACCTTC	CASSPPTISNYGYTF
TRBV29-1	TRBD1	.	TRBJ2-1	TGCAGCGTTGGGGGGACAGGGGGCACCACCTACAATGAGCAGTTCTTC	CSVGGTGGTTYNEQFF
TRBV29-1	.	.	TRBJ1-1	TGCAGCGTTGAATGGACATCTGAAGCTTTCTTT	CSVEWTSEAFF
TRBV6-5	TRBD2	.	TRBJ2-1	TGTGCCAGCAGTTTTACTAGCGGTCAGCAGTTCTTC	CASSFTSGQQFF
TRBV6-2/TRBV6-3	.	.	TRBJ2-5	TGTGCCAGCAGTTACGACGAGCAAACAGAGACCCAGTACTTC	CASSYDEQTETQYF
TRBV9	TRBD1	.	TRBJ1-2	TGTGCCAGCAGCTTCGGACAGGAAGGCTACACCTTC	CASSFGQEGYTF
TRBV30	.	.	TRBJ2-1	TGTGCCTGGAGCCCCCGCTCGGGGGAGCAGTTCTTC	CAWSPRSGEQFF
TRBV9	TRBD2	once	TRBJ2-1	TGTGCCAGCAGCGGGGCTAGGGAGGGCTTGGTGGATGAGCAGTTCTTC	CASSGAREGLVDEQFF
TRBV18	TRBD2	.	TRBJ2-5	TGTGCCAGCTCACCGAGCGGGGAGTACCAAGAGACCCAGTACTTC	CASSPSGEYQETQYF
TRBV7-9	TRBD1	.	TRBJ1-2	TGTGCCAGCAGCTTAGGACAAGAGGACAGGGAGTATGGCTACACCTTC	CASSLGQEDREYGYTF
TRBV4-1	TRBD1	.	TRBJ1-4	TGCGCCAGCAGCCGGACAGGTTGGAGGGAAAAACTGTTTTTT	CASSRTGWREKLFF
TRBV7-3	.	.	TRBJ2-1	TGTGCCAGCAGCCCCCGCGGCAGCTACAATGAGCAGTTCTTC	CASSPRGSYNEQFF
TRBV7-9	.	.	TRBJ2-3	TGTGCCAGCAGCTCGGGACTCCTCGACTTCACAGATACGCAGTATTTT	CASSSGLLDFTDTQYF
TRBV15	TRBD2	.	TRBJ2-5	TGTGCCACCAGCAGTGTGACTAGCGGGGGACAGACCCAGTACTTC	CATSSVTSGGQTQYF
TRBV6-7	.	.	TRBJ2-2	TGTGCCAGCAGTTACGCACACCGCCCCGGGGAGCTGTTTTTT	CASSYAHRPGELFF
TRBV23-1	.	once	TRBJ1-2	TGCGCCAGCAGTCAATATATCAGGGTGGACTATGGCTACACCTTC	CASSQYIRVDYGYTF
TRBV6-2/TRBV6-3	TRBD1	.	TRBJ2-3	TGTGCCAGCAGGGCTGGGACAGCTAGCACAGATACGCAGTATTTT	CASRAGTASTDTQYF
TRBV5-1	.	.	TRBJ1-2	TGCGCCAGCAGCCCCAGAGGGACGCCGAACTATGGCTACACCTTC	CASSPRGTPNYGYTF
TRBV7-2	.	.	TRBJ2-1	TGTGCCAGCAGCTTATGGGGGGGCCATGAGCAGTTCTTC	CASSLWGGHEQFF
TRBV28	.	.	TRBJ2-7	TGTGCCAGCAGTCCTCTCGCCAGGTCCCCCTACGAGCAGTACTTC	CASSPLARSPYEQYF
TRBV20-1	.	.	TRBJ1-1	TGCAGTGCTAGAGATTACAGGGTCGACACTGAAGCTTTCTTT	CSARDYRVDTEAFF
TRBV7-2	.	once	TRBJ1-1	TGTGCCAGCAGCGCGACTTGGGAGTTCAACACTGAAGCTTTCTTT	CASSATWEFNTEAFF
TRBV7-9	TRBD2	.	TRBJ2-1	TGTGCCAGCAGCCCCCGGGGGGTGTCCGGAGGCGATGAGCAGTTCTTC	CASSPRGVSGGDEQFF
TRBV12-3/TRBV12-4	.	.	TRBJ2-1	TGTGCCAGCAGTTCCTACGTGGGGCCCGGCTCCTACAATGAGCAGTTCTTC	CASSSYVGPGSYNEQFF
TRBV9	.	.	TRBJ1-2	TGTGCCAGCAGCGTAAGCTTGACTCATGGCTACACCTTC	CASSVSLTHGYTF
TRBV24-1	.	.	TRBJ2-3	TGTGCCACCAGTGATTCCAGGTCCCTTAAGGGCACGCAGTATTTT	CATSDSRSLKGTQYF
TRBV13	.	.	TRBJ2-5	TGTGCCAGCAGCTTAGGTACGAGGGGGGAGACCCAGTACTTC	CASSLGTRGETQYF
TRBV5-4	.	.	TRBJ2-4	TGTGCCAGCAGCCTCGGTGACATTCAGTACTTC	CASSLGDIQYF
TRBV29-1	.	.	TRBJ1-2	TGCAGCGTTGTGGCCCACTCTAGGCTCTACACCTTC	CSVVAHSRLYTF
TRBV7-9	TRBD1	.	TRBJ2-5	TGTGCCAGCAGCGACGGACAGGGGGCGACAGAGACCCAGTACTTC	CASSDGQGATETQYF
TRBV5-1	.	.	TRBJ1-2	TGCGCCAGCAGCTCTGAATATGGCTACACCTTC	CASSSEYGYTF
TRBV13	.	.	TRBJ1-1	TGTGCCAGGGCTACTGAAGCTTTCTTT	CARATEAFF
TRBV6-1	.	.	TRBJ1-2	TGTGCCAGCAGTCCCCTTTGGAACTATGGCTACACCTTC	CASSPLWNYGYTF
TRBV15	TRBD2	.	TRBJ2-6	TGTGCCACCAGCGGGGGGGAGGGATCTGGGGCCAACGTCCTGACTTTC	CATSGGEGSGANVLTF
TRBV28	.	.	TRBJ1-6	TGTGCCAGCAGCCATCCAGGGCTACACTCCGGTAATTCACCCCTCCACTTT	CASSHPGLHSGNSPLHF
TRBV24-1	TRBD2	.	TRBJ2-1	TGTGCCACCAGCCCCAAACTAGCGGGAGGATTGTTCTTC	CATSPKLAGGLFF
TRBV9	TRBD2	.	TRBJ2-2	TGTGCCAGCAGCCTAAGTAGACTAGCGGAAAACACCGGGGAGCTGTTTTTT	CASSLSRLAENTGELFF